The clone carrying this T cell receptor beta chain was counted many times. CDR3 length: 15 amino acids. The ends lost 1 base at V and 3 bases at J; junction bases unmatched: 3. Germline lookup yields CDR1 LNHDA and CDR2 SQIVND (reference sequence). The sample comes from a study of T-cell memory formation after mild COVID-19. TCRdb fed the 5' RACE reads into MiXCR, producing one record per CDR3 protein. The table shows 470,000 or so distinct CDR3 sequences, with 18% occurring only once. Sequenced material: PBMCs or a T cell subset sorted from them (not recorded which). The clonotype comes from a man aged 18 to 29 who had mild COVID-19 (a few samples of this study predate the infection). Cell type and time point are not known. The chain links TRBV19 to TRBJ2-1; 7 bases match TRBD2. In nucleotides, the CDR3 is TGTGCCAGTAGTATAGCGGGGGGTCTCTACAATGAGCAGTTCTTC. Its protein is CASSIAGGLYNEQFF.